Included here is one T cell receptor beta chain sequence, with context. Authors' data handling: Counts of nucleated cells, estimated from reference gene primer amplification, were obtained. Sequencing was performed with immunoSEQ multiplex PCR; in TCRdb, only in-frame clones are kept and a portion is missing. That table furnishes V, J and clone size, whereas the DNA furnished D and trimming. The sample has 85,000 or so clones, 75% to 90% seen once. This sample stems from a study of blood T cell repertoires in COVID-19. Study-level background: From the United States, Italy and Spain came samples of acute and convalescent COVID-19. T cells, B-cell-depleted T cells, or PBMCs supplied cDNA or gDNA.

In germline, CDR1 is MDHEN, CDR2 SYDVKM. The CDR3 has 14 residues. Trimming took off 2 bases at V and 5 bases at J, with 13 bases between the two ends. This TCR was sampled from a man in his forties or fifties with active or convalescent COVID-19. The specimen sequenced was peripheral blood. The genes are TRBV28 and TRBJ2-7; possibly TRBD2 for D (6 bases). DNA for the CDR3: TGTGCCAGCAGTTTAACGGGAGATGGACACGAGCAGTACTTC. It translates to CASSLTGDGHEQYF.